This TCR beta chain derives from a study of cytomegalovirus exposure and HLA in healthy donors (dated by TCRdb to about 2017). For the wider study: A later analysis indicated that the 100 to 150 validation repertoires were generated on the platform also employed for the 600 to 750 repertoires of the first cohort. Along with the approximately 670-subject first cohort, a separate validation cohort of over 90 different subjects was used. The study aimed to test whether cataloging public T cell receptors could reveal signatures of past pathogen exposure. High-throughput TCR immunosequencing, statistical association of individual TCRs with disease status, and machine learning were combined to predict cytomegalovirus infection status. Broader findings and caveats from the paper: A few of the identified cytomegalovirus-associated TCR beta chains were confirmed in vitro to be specific for cytomegalovirus antigens. According to the authors, the approach could potentially be generalized to other disease states and immunological phenotypes. Across donors, most TCR sequences were observed very rarely, whereas some public TCRs were present in many individuals. Subsequent analysis determined that TCRs grouped into clusters in the first cohort also showed a tendency toward co-occurrence across the 120 or so validation repertoires, and approximately 94% of cluster scores exceeded 0. A later analysis lacked HLA typing for the validation cohort, so it scored co-occurrence in that cohort across all 110 or so repertoires. In both the original and validation cohorts, the classifier was reported to diagnose cytomegalovirus status with high specificity and sensitivity. The study listed around 160 TCR beta chains as associated with cytomegalovirus.

Separate from the approximately 670-subject first cohort, the validation cohort of about 120 subjects was the group to which the donors belonged. The library came from the immunoSEQ multiplex PCR assay. On the authors' methods: A statistical classification framework was developed to diagnose cytomegalovirus status using the catalog of TCR beta chain sequences. TCRdb stores this immuneACCESS table with in-frame sequences only. Part of the clones is absent; in the studies checked, under half of the shortfall reflects unresolved V genes, and no reason is known for the rest. Clonal size and the V and J genes are those of that table, whereas D and trimming came from the DNA. This sample has 65,000 to 75,000 clones in its table, and nearly 96% of those were observed once. Of the sample, roughly 5% falls within the top ten clones. This clone has only one observation. The clone's antigen remains unknown. Qualities for individual bases were not recorded, and no much larger clone is one base off.

The germline V gene specifies SGHTA as CDR1 and FQGNSA as CDR2. Relative to germline, V is 1 base shorter and J is 4 bases shorter, with 4 bases between their ends. CDR3 length: 13 amino acids, cysteine to phenylalanine. CDR3 DNA is the only sequence kept; it has 39 bases, read in frame from the first base. Source material: PBMCs. The sequence derives from a woman aged 18-29 years in good health and CMV-seropositive. Recombination linked TRBV7-2 to TRBJ2-2, with an unclear D gene assignment. The CDR3 sequence is CASSLDGTGELFF. The base sequence is TGTGCCAGCAGCTTAGACGGCACCGGGGAGCTGTTTTTT. Where the CDR3 stops, the reference TRBV7-2 and TRBJ2-2 genes take over; the full variable domain is GAGVSQSPSNKVTEKGKDVELRCDPISGHTALYWYRQSLGQGLEFLIYFQGNSAPDKSGLPSDRFSAERTGGSVSTLTIQRTQQEDSAVYLCASSLDGTGELFFGEGSRLTVL.